Each of the 30 T cell receptor beta chains below was sequenced from the same sample in a study of T cells in localized non-small cell lung cancer (TCRdb year 2020). Library generation was performed with the immunoSEQ multiplex PCR assay. TCRdb holds this immuneACCESS table with in-frame rearrangements only. Some clones are missing; in checked studies, unresolved V genes explain under half, and the rest has no known cause. The sample records around 50,000 clones, under 85% of which are singletons. About 20% of the sample comes from the top ten. The sequences come from peripheral blood, collected before any cancer treatment. These receptors all stem from an older female donor with stage II squamous cell lung carcinoma.

The chain carries TRBV30 and TRBJ1-3; 7 nucleotides line up with TRBD1. This CDR3 is built from 20 residues. V lost 0 bases and J lost 5; bases outside the gene matches: 22. The germline CDR1 and CDR2 sequences are GTSNPN and SVGIG (reference sequence). CDR3 sequence: CAWSVDRDSAPSNIRNTIYF. DNA for the CDR3: TGTGCCTGGAGTGTAGACCGGGACAGCGCCCCAAGTAATATCCGAAACACCATATATTTT.

This chain's CDR3 is CASISWGNTEAFF. CDR3 nucleotide sequence: TGTGCCAGCATCTCATGGGGGAACACTGAAGCTTTCTTT. The chain combines TRBV7-8 with TRBJ1-1; no firm D call. The germline gives CDR1 SGHVS, CDR2 FQNEAQ. Between the trimmed V and J ends, which lost 7 bases and 1 base, there was a span of 10 bases. The CDR3 contains 13 residues.

This clone was detected only a few times. This chain uses TRBV6-6 with TRBJ2-7; a weak D match, TRBD2 (7 bases). V was trimmed by 8 bases and J by 4 bases, leaving 24 bases between them. The CDR3 is 16 amino acids. Germline V gene sequence: CDR1 MNHNY, CDR2 SVGAGI (reference sequence). Here the CDR3 reads CASRGEQGGSRYEQYF. The DNA for the CDR3 is TGTGCCAGCCGTGGGGAACAGGGAGGGTCTCGATACGAGCAGTACTTC.

The chain couples TRBV19 to TRBJ1-2; 7 nucleotides agree with TRBD1. The germline CDR1 and CDR2 sequences are LNHDA and SQIVND (reference sequence). The CDR3 contains 14 residues. Trimming removed 4 bases from V and 4 bases from J; junction bases left unmatched: 6. The DNA of the CDR3 is TGTGCCAGTAGTAAGGGACAGACTACCTATGGCTACACCTTC. Amino acids: CASSKGQTTYGYTF.

About this clone: The sample has other DNA sequences that encode this CDR3 too. This chain links TRBV5-1 with TRBJ2-7; a possible D gene is TRBD1 (6 bases). Trimming pared 0 bases from V and 6 bases from J, leaving 7 bases between. CDR3 length: 12 amino acids. Germline CDR1 SGHRS, CDR2 YFSETQ. CDR3 sequence reads: CASSLGTAEQYF. The CDR3 coding sequence is TGCGCCAGCAGCTTGGGGACAGCCGAGCAGTACTTC.

This clone came up once. This chain uses TRBV7-2 with TRBJ2-1, with 7 bases fitting TRBD2. Germline V gene data show CDR1 as SGHTA and CDR2 as FQGNSA. This CDR3 contains 15 residues. Trimming at V came to 5 bases and at J to 5 bases, leaving 9 bases not matched to a gene. The CDR3 is CASSPETSSHNEQFF. CDR3 sequence (DNA): TGTGCCAGCAGCCCAGAGACTAGCAGCCACAATGAGCAGTTCTTC.

This clone came up once. V usage is TRBV19 and J usage is TRBJ2-6; D possibly uses TRBD1 or TRBD2 (7 bases each). The CDR3 spans 20 residues. Germline V gene data show CDR1 as LNHDA and CDR2 as SQIVND (reference sequence). With 2 bases removed from V and 3 bases from J, the gap between germline ends came to 23 bases. DNA of the CDR3: TGTGCCAGTAGTATACTCGTGAGGGAGGGGGCCGGATTTGGGGCCAACGTCCTGACTTTC. Its protein is CASSILVREGAGFGANVLTF.

This chain connects TRBV6-1 to TRBJ1-1, with 9 bases fitting TRBD1. J was trimmed by 3 bases and V by 7 bases; bases with no gene match: 9. This CDR3 has 15 amino acids. Per the germline V gene, CDR1 is MNHNS and CDR2 is SASEGT. The CDR3 sequence is CASKITQGADTEAFF. As DNA, the CDR3 is TGTGCCAGCAAAATCACACAGGGGGCGGACACTGAAGCTTTCTTT.

The chain is built from TRBV25-1 and TRBJ2-7; no clear D gene. Germline values: CDR1 MGHDK, CDR2 SYGVNS. V was trimmed by 1 base and J by 6 bases, leaving 13 bases between them. The CDR3 is made up of 14 amino acids. The CDR3: CASSELGKHREQYF. The CDR3 DNA sequence: TGTGCCAGCAGTGAATTGGGGAAGCATCGCGAGCAGTACTTC.

This sequence joins TRBV5-1 and TRBJ1-1; D may be TRBD1 (6 bases). There are 14 residues in the CDR3. Germline CDR1 and CDR2: SGHRS and YFSETQ. Trimming pared 0 bases from V and 4 bases from J, leaving 10 bases between. CDR3 DNA sequence: TGCGCCAGCAGCTTGGCGGGGGCCCGCACTGAAGCTTTCTTT. It is translated as CASSLAGARTEAFF.

This chain uses TRBV30 with TRBJ2-3, with D maybe TRBD2 (6 bases). The CDR3 is 14 residues long. Germline assignment: CDR1 GTSNPN and CDR2 SVGIG (reference sequence). With 2 bases removed from V and 4 bases from J, the gap between germline ends came to 13 bases. DNA of the CDR3: TGTGCCTGGAGTCTCGGCGGGGAGGCAGATACGCAGTATTTT. Amino acids: CAWSLGGEADTQYF.

The chain combines TRBV19 with TRBJ1-1; no definite D call. V lost 6 bases to trimming and J lost 0 bases, with 11 bases between them. Germline CDR1 and CDR2: LNHDA and SQIVND (reference sequence). The CDR3 is 14 residues long. CDR3 sequence reads: CASSAFTMNTEAFF. CDR3 nucleotide sequence: TGTGCCAGTAGCGCCTTTACGATGAACACTGAAGCTTTCTTT.

The chain couples TRBV18 to TRBJ1-5; D is uncertain. CDR1 KGHSH and CDR2 LQKENI come from the germline V gene. V was clipped by 6 bases and J by 4 bases, with 19 bases between them. This CDR3 is built from 16 residues. This CDR3 reads CASSQQWAQPNQPQHF. The CDR3 nucleotides read TGTGCCAGCTCTCAGCAATGGGCACAGCCAAATCAGCCCCAGCATTTT.

This chain connects TRBV9 to TRBJ2-1; 10 bases are shared with TRBD2. The CDR3 length is 16 residues. The trim removed 8 bases at V and 6 bases at J, leaving 14 bases unmatched. CDR1 SGDLS and CDR2 YYNGEE come from the germline V gene. In DNA form, the CDR3 reads TGTGCCAGTACCCTTTTAGCGGGGGGCCTGGGCAATGAGCAGTTCTTC. Protein: CASTLLAGGLGNEQFF.

The chain carries TRBV21-1 and TRBJ2-7. TRBV21-1 is a known pseudogene. This CDR3 has 10 amino acids. CDR3 sequence: CASEVGRLLF. The CDR3 DNA sequence: TGTGCCAGCGAGGTGGGACGGCTACTCTTC.

The chain is built from TRBV19 and TRBJ1-2; D not resolved. CDR3 size: 16 residues. Germline-derived CDR1 and CDR2 are LNHDA and SQIVND (reference sequence). The germline V and J ends were trimmed by 6 bases and 1 base, with 18 bases remaining between them. Here the CDR3 reads CASRPLSGGINYGYTF. The CDR3 nucleotides are TGTGCCAGTAGGCCCTTAAGTGGAGGGATTAACTATGGCTACACCTTC.

This chain uses TRBV5-1 with TRBJ1-4; D gene unclear. Germline values: CDR1 SGHRS, CDR2 YFSETQ. The CDR3 loop spans 16 amino acids. Trimming pared 4 bases from V and 0 bases from J, leaving 13 bases between. CDR3 coding DNA: TGCGCCAGCAGCCGGGAGCTACTAGCAACTAATGAAAAACTGTTTTTT. Translation: CASSRELLATNEKLFF.

V and J are TRBV19 and TRBJ1-5, with a possible D match to TRBD1 (6 bases). From germline, CDR1 is LNHDA and CDR2 SQIVND (reference sequence). Trimming shortened V by 4 bases and J by 0 bases, and 16 bases separated the two germline ends. This CDR3 is 17 amino acids long. CDR3 in amino acids: CASSTRGGLNSNQPQHF. The CDR3 bases are TGTGCCAGTAGTACCAGAGGGGGTTTGAATAGCAATCAGCCCCAGCATTTT.

The chain uses TRBV29-1 and TRBJ2-7; D gene ambiguous. The germline V gene encodes CDR1 SQVTM and CDR2 ANQGSEA. The V end was cut by 6 bases, the J end by 4 bases, with 13 bases between. The CDR3 sequence is 12 residues long. Here the CDR3 DNA reads TGCAGCGTCCTCGGTCCTAGATACGAGCAGTACTTC. Its protein product is CSVLGPRYEQYF.

The chain is built from TRBV13 and TRBJ2-4, with D maybe TRBD1 (6 bases). The germline V gene has CDR1 PRHDT and CDR2 FYEKMQ (reference sequence). V was shortened by 1 base and J by 8 bases, with 15 bases between the two germline ends. The CDR3 loop spans 15 amino acids. The CDR3 region has the DNA TGTGCCAGCAGCTTAGAAGACAGGTCGGGGTACATTCAGTACTTC. This codes for CASSLEDRSGYIQYF.

The chain combines TRBV7-2 with TRBJ1-3; 9 nucleotides agree with TRBD1. The CDR3 spans 17 residues. V gave up 4 bases and J gave up 3 bases; unmatched junction bases: 10. Per germline, CDR1 SGHTA and CDR2 FQGNSA. CDR3 sequence (DNA): TGTGCCAGCAGCTCCTCCTCCGGGACAGGGTTTGGAAACACCATATATTTT. It codes for CASSSSSGTGFGNTIYF.

This sequence joins TRBV7-2 and TRBJ2-7; 9 bases line up with TRBD2. The CDR3 totals 16 residues. With 5 bases clipped from V and 4 bases from J, the junction kept 12 bases outside the gene matches. Germline V gives CDR1 SGHTA, CDR2 FQGNSA. CDR3 nucleotides: TGTGCCAGCAGCCCGCGGGGTGGCGGGGGGGGTTACGAGCAGTACTTC. Its translation: CASSPRGGGGGYEQYF.

The chain joins TRBV5-6 to TRBJ1-5, with 8 bases identical to TRBD1. CDR1 is SGHDT and CDR2 is YYEEEE in the germline V gene. The CDR3 contains 15 residues. Trimming cost V 3 bases and J 7 bases; bases outside gene matches: 9. The CDR3 protein is CASSSQGAGPQPQHF. The CDR3 nucleotides read TGTGCCAGCAGCTCTCAGGGGGCTGGCCCGCAGCCCCAGCATTTT.

This clone is a singleton in its sample. V and J are TRBV2 and TRBJ2-3; 8 positions agree with TRBD2. The CDR3 totals 15 residues. Germline V gene lookup returns CDR1 SNHLY and CDR2 FYNNEI. Losses at the gene ends were 6 bases for V and 3 bases for J; bases not matched to a gene: 8. CDR3 residues: CASSALASGTDTQYF. As DNA, the CDR3 is TGTGCCAGCAGCGCCTTAGCTAGCGGGACAGATACGCAGTATTTT. Supplemented by reference TRBV2 and TRBJ2-3, the full variable domain reads EPEVTQTPSHQVTQMGQEVILRCVPISNHLYFYWYRQILGQKVEFLVSFYNNEISEKSEIFDDQFSVERPDGSNFTLKIRSTKLEDSAMYFCASSALASGTDTQYFGPGTRLTVL.

The chain joins TRBV5-1 to TRBJ2-2, with 7 bases aligning to TRBD1. This CDR3 contains 15 residues. The germline V gene has CDR1 SGHRS and CDR2 YFSETQ. The V segment lost 4 bases and the J segment 7 bases; nucleotides outside the gene matches: 10. The CDR3 DNA sequence: TGCGCCAGCAGCCCGACAGGGATTTTTAACGGGGAGCTGTTTTTT. Translated, it gives CASSPTGIFNGELFF.

The chain joins TRBV5-6 to TRBJ1-2, with 9 bases matching TRBD1. V was pared by 0 bases and J by 5 bases, with 11 bases of the junction left unmatched. CDR1 SGHDT and CDR2 YYEEEE come from the germline V gene. CDR3 length: 17 residues. CDR3 nucleotides: TGTGCCAGCAGCTTGGAAGGGACAGGGCCTAGGAGGTATGGCTACACCTTC. Protein sequence: CASSLEGTGPRRYGYTF.

The chain links TRBV6-6 to TRBJ1-2, with TRBD1 matching 8 bases. The germline V gene encodes CDR1 MNHNY and CDR2 SVGAGI (reference sequence). V lost 5 bases, J lost 8 bases, and 4 bases stayed unmatched. There are 12 residues in the CDR3. CDR3 sequence: CASSPGQGGYTF. In nucleotides, the CDR3 is TGTGCCAGCAGTCCCGGACAGGGAGGCTACACCTTC.

This clone was counted once. The chain has TRBV5-6 and TRBJ2-3, with D uncertain. V was pared by 4 bases and J by 7 bases, with 19 bases between. Germline loops: CDR1 SGHDT, CDR2 YYEEEE. The CDR3 extends over 15 amino acids. As DNA, the CDR3 is TGTGCCAGCAGCCGCCGAACCTATGAGCAAAATACGCAGTATTTT. Encoded protein: CASSRRTYEQNTQYF.

The chain employs TRBV18 and TRBJ2-7; 7 bases are a match to TRBD1. Per germline, CDR1 KGHSH and CDR2 LQKENI. Trimming removed 3 bases from V and 4 bases from J; junction bases left unmatched: 9. This CDR3 spans 15 amino acids. CDR3 protein: CASSPLPGQRYEQYF. The DNA of the CDR3 is TGTGCCAGCTCACCCCTCCCGGGACAGCGATACGAGCAGTACTTC.

The CDR3 DNA reads as TGTGCCAGCAGTAATGAGATCTATGGCTACACCTTC. Translation: CASSNEIYGYTF. This chain joins TRBV6-5 and TRBJ1-2; no reliable D call. The CDR3 is 12 amino acids. From germline, CDR1 is MNHEY and CDR2 SVGAGI. Trimming pared 5 bases from V and 4 bases from J, leaving 8 bases between.